The T cell receptor beta chain under discussion was sequenced for a study of blood T cell repertoires in COVID-19. Study as a whole: Acute-phase and convalescent COVID-19 samples originated in the United States, Italy and Spain. PBMCs, B-cell-depleted T cells, or T cells were the source of the cDNA or gDNA that made up the material.

Authors' data handling: Amplification from reference gene primers served as the basis for estimated nucleated cell counts. Sequencing used immunoSEQ multiplex PCR; TCRdb keeps in-frame clones, though not all of them. V and J calls and clone size are as listed in that table; D and trimming were resolved from the DNA. The sample has more than 200,000 clones; approximately 90% are singletons. The CDR3 totals 16 residues. With V trimmed by 5 bases and J by 7 bases, 9 bases remained unmatched. CDR1 SGHTA and CDR2 FQGNSA come from the germline V gene. Sequencing input: peripheral blood. The TCR comes from a man aged 50-59 years with acute or convalescent COVID-19. This sequence joins TRBV7-2 and TRBJ1-6; 9 nucleotides match TRBD1. Here the CDR3 reads CASSPHSGTGNSPLHF. The CDR3 coding sequence is TGTGCCAGCAGCCCACATTCCGGGACAGGGAATTCACCCCTCCACTTT.